This TCR beta chain stems from a study of shared clonotypes between healthy human individuals. Study results and caveats: Four donors shared approximately 5% of their naive CD4 clonotypes.

Notes on this clone: As yet, its antigen is unknown.

CD45RA-negative memory and CD45RA+ naive subsets were split from the CD4+ cells. Here immunoSEQ multiplex PCR was the method, and the copy in TCRdb shows in-frame clones only, minus some. The sample shows some 2.3 million clones, roughly 93% of them seen only once. In germline, CDR1 is SGHTS, CDR2 YDEGEE. The CDR3 runs to 17 residues. V dropped 4 bases and J dropped 1 base, with 20 bases sitting between them. This receptor was obtained from a man aged 18 to 30 in good health. Some clones in this sample may be carry-over from other donors' samples. The sample comprised naive CD4+ T cells from PBMCs. Subset of the sample: CD45RA+ positively selected. The chain combines TRBV5-8 with TRBJ2-5; a possible D gene is TRBD1 (6 bases). This CDR3 is CASSQLKGTHAQETQYF. The CDR3 DNA sequence: TGTGCCAGCAGCCAATTAAAAGGGACACATGCCCAAGAGACCCAGTACTTC.